These 16 T cell receptor beta chains share one sample of origin, sequenced in a study of CD8 T cells in ankylosing spondylitis. TCRdb fed the 5' RACE reads into MiXCR, producing one record per CDR3 protein. The sample carries 300,000 to 350,000 distinct CDR3 sequences, 20% recorded once. Source material: blood, either unsorted or a sorted T cell fraction (not recorded which). The origin of the receptors is a female donor with ankylosing spondylitis or in good health (not recorded which).

The genes are TRBV18 and TRBJ2-5; TRBD2 agrees at 7 bases. The germline CDR1 and CDR2 sequences are KGHSH and LQKENI. V shed 0 bases, J shed 3 bases, and the junction held 1 base outside the gene matches. CDR3 size: 14 residues. The CDR3 DNA follows: TGTGCCAGCTCACCACCGGGAGGGGAAGAGACCCAGTACTTC. This gives the protein CASSPPGGEETQYF.

The chain uses TRBV15 and TRBJ2-4; 7 bases fit TRBD1. The junction had 7 bases not matched to a gene; V was cut back by 3 bases and J by 2 bases. The length of the CDR3 is 16 residues. Germline lookup yields CDR1 LNHNV and CDR2 YYDKDF (reference sequence). The CDR3 DNA reads TGTGCCACCAGCAGGGCCCTGACAGGGTCCAAAAACATTCAGTACTTC. The encoded protein is CATSRALTGSKNIQYF.

This clonotype came up many times. This rearrangement joins TRBV20-1 to TRBJ1-3, with 9 bases fitting TRBD1. This CDR3 contains 17 residues. V trimming: 0 bases; J trimming: 4 bases; junction bases outside the gene matches: 10. The germline V gene encodes CDR1 DFQATT and CDR2 SNEGSKA (reference sequence). The CDR3 sequence: CSARDRDRENKGNTIYF. The CDR3 DNA reads TGCAGTGCTAGAGACCGGGACAGGGAAAATAAGGGAAACACCATATATTTT.

This chain joins TRBV11-2 and TRBJ2-1; D remains ambiguous. The CDR3 extends over 14 amino acids. Trimming took off 3 bases at V and 6 bases at J, with 12 bases between the two ends. The V gene's germline CDR1 is SGHAT and CDR2 FQNNGV. The CDR3 nucleotides are TGTGCCAGCAGCTTCGGCAGGACCTCCAATGAGCAGTTCTTC. Protein: CASSFGRTSNEQFF.

The chain has TRBV20-1 and TRBJ1-3; D not certain. Looked up from germline, CDR1 is DFQATT and CDR2 is SNEGSKA (reference sequence). This CDR3 contains 11 residues. Trimming pared 1 base from V and 5 bases from J, leaving 3 bases between. The CDR3, as DNA: TGCAGTGCTAGAGTGAGAAACACCATATATTTT. It translates to CSARVRNTIYF.

This clonotype showed up just a few times. The V call is TRBV7-2, the J call TRBJ2-6; 8 bases match TRBD1. V lost 3 bases, J lost 8 bases, and 6 bases stayed unmatched. Germline V lookup: CDR1 SGHTA, CDR2 FQGNSA. The CDR3 loop spans 15 amino acids. The CDR3 DNA reads as TGTGCCAGCAGCTTGCGGACAGGGAGGACCAACGTCCTGACTTTC. Translating gives CASSLRTGRTNVLTF. Together with reference TRBV7-2 and TRBJ2-6, the CDR3 gives the full variable domain: GAGVSQSPSNKVTEKGKDVELRCDPISGHTALYWYRQSLGQGLEFLIYFQGNSAPDKSGLPSDRFSAERTGGSVSTLTIQRTQQEDSAVYLCASSLRTGRTNVLTFGAGSRLTVL.

The gene calls are TRBV6-1 and TRBJ1-5; 7 bases match TRBD1. The CDR3 spans 13 residues. J lost 7 bases, V lost 6 bases, and 6 bases had no gene match. CDR1 is MNHNS and CDR2 is SASEGT in the germline V gene. The DNA for the CDR3 is TGTGCCAGCAGGAGACAGGGAGGCCAGCCCCAGCATTTT. Its protein product is CASRRQGGQPQHF.

The rearrangement uses TRBV6-2 or TRBV6-3 and TRBJ2-6; TRBD2 is a possible D gene (6 bases). Germline-derived CDR1 and CDR2 are MNHEY and SVGEGT. The CDR3 runs 18 residues. The ends were cut back, 4 bases at V and 0 bases at J, with 16 bases in the middle. CDR3 coding DNA: TGTGCCAGCAGTTGGGACGCGGGACTCAACTCTGGGGCCAACGTCCTGACTTTC. This gives the protein CASSWDAGLNSGANVLTF.

The CDR3 DNA is TGCAGCGTTGAGACGGATACCTACGAGCAGTACTTC. It specifies CSVETDTYEQYF. J is TRBJ2-7 and V is TRBV29-1; D gene uncertain. Germline CDR1 and CDR2: SQVTM and ANQGSEA. Trimming removed 3 bases at V and 2 bases at J, with 8 bases between. This CDR3 has 12 amino acids.

This clonotype occurred a few times. V is TRBV12-3 or TRBV12-4 and J is TRBJ1-2; D is unclear. The V end lost 3 bases, the J end lost 2 bases, and 10 bases lay between the germline ends. This CDR3 has 14 amino acids. The CDR3 region has the DNA TGTGCCAGCAGTTTGGTGGGAGAGAACTATGGCTACACCTTC. It translates to CASSLVGENYGYTF.

Worth noting for this clonotype: No conserved phenylalanine or tryptophan is present at the end of the CDR3, so a read error is the likely explanation. The chain has TRBV5-5 and TRBJ2-7; TRBD1 aligns across 7 bases. The CDR3 runs 14 residues. With 7 bases clipped from V and 4 bases from J, the junction kept 11 bases outside the gene matches. Germline-derived CDR1 and CDR2 are SGHKS and YYEKEE (reference sequence). The CDR3 loop is CASDRAPRPYEQYL. In DNA, the CDR3 is TGTGCCAGCGACAGGGCTCCTAGACCTTACGAGCAGTACTTA.

This clonotype was counted a few times. The chain couples TRBV12-3 or TRBV12-4 to TRBJ2-1; unclear D gene. The V and J ends lost 3 bases and 5 bases respectively, with 8 bases between them. This CDR3 spans 13 amino acids. CDR3 nucleotide sequence: TGTGCCAGCAGTTTCCGCAGAAACAATGAGCAGTTCTTC. Translation gives CASSFRRNNEQFF.

The chain employs TRBV4-1 and TRBJ2-2; 10 nucleotides line up with TRBD2. V gave up 1 base and J gave up 0 bases; unmatched junction bases: 20. CDR3 length equals 23 residues. CDR1 and CDR2 (germline): MGHRA, YSYEKL. Here the CDR3 DNA reads TGCGCCAGCAGCCAAGGTCACCTAGCGGGAGTGCTCGGGGGGGGAGCGAACACCGGGGAGCTGTTTTTT. Translated, it gives CASSQGHLAGVLGGGANTGELFF.

The chain is built from TRBV12-3 or TRBV12-4 and TRBJ2-5, with 8 bases that match TRBD2. V gave up 3 bases and J gave up 1 base; unmatched junction bases: 7. This CDR3 has 16 residues. CDR3 amino acids: CASSFNPLAAQETQYF. In DNA form, the CDR3 reads TGTGCCAGCAGTTTTAACCCACTAGCGGCCCAAGAGACCCAGTACTTC.

The rearrangement joins TRBV20-1 to TRBJ2-1, with 8 bases aligning to TRBD1. The V gene's germline CDR1 is DFQATT and CDR2 SNEGSKA (reference sequence). With V trimmed by 3 bases and J by 4 bases, 5 bases remained unmatched. CDR3 length: 14 residues. The chain's CDR3 is CSARDRAPYNEQFF. The CDR3 DNA reads as TGCAGTGCTAGGGACAGGGCCCCTTACAATGAGCAGTTCTTC.

The J gene is TRBJ1-2, the V gene TRBV7-2, with TRBD1 matching over 9 bases. The CDR3 totals 14 residues. From germline, CDR1 is SGHTA and CDR2 FQGNSA. With V trimmed by 2 bases and J by 6 bases, 4 bases remained unmatched. CDR3 coding DNA: TGTGCCAGCAGCTTACCGGGACAGGGCCATGGCTACACCTTC. Amino acids: CASSLPGQGHGYTF.